This T cell receptor (beta chain) was sequenced for a study of blood T cell repertoires in COVID-19 (dated by TCRdb to 2020 to 2021). Describing the broader study: Collaborator samples came from the United States, Italy and Spain and covered acute and convalescent phases of COVID-19. The material from the prospective study consisted of cDNA or gDNA derived from T cells, B-cell-depleted T cells, or PBMCs. Deeply sampled blood TCRbeta repertoires from subjects exposed to, actively infected with, or recovered from COVID-19 were included in the dataset. The repertoires were released in a freely available public database meant as a resource for research on the immune response to SARS-CoV-2. The samples were drawn from two sources: the first 160 participants of the ongoing ImmuneRACE study, and 1,000 to 1,500 subjects contributed by 6 global collaborators. A de-identified subject ID, COVID-19 status, age in years and sex were almost always included in the sample metadata. Where available, HLA class I and class II types were taken from metadata supplied by the sample provider and were not determined by assay-based typing. Study-wide conclusions, independent of this receptor: How much clinical and demographic metadata was included differed by source and by participant, and the metadata was provided uncurated.

TCRbeta CDR3 regions were amplified from genomic DNA by means of the immunoSEQ Assay, a bias-controlled multiplex PCR. In the paper's pipeline: Within the assay, amplification of reference gene primers was used to estimate how many nucleated cells each sample contained. To quantify the absolute abundance of each unique TCRbeta CDR3 rearrangement, sequence reads were collapsed and filtered. Productive Simpson clonality was computed per sample as the square root of Simpson's diversity index over productive rearrangements. This immuneACCESS table, as held by TCRdb, lists in-frame sequences with V and J called but not all clones. Of the missing ones, under half trace to an unresolved V gene in checked studies; the others have no known cause. V, J and clone size are those of that table, while D and trimming were read from the DNA. This sample has hundreds of thousands of clones in its table, and about 83% of those were observed once. The top ten hold around 6.8% of the sample.

To note about this clone: Its antigen specificity is not known. Base qualities are missing; no much larger clone stands one base away.

Collaborating institutions collected whole blood in K2EDTA tubes following their own protocols. For TCRbeta analysis, collaborators shipped samples as frozen whole blood, isolated PBMCs, or DNA extracted from either of those sample types. V is shortened by 2 bases, J by 0 bases, and the region joining them spans 11 bases. The CDR3 contains 15 residues, cysteine and phenylalanine counted. Only the CDR3 part of the read is kept: 45 bases, read in frame from the first base. CDR1 and CDR2 were assigned from the germline V gene (reference sequence) as LNHDA and SQIVND. Rearrangement joined TRBV19 to TRBJ2-7; the D gene is perhaps TRBD2, from 5 matching bases. The specimen sequenced was peripheral blood. The TCR was taken from a woman between 50 and 59 years old with acute or convalescent COVID-19. The DNA sequence is given as TGTGCCAGTAGTATAAAAGCGGATAGCTCCTACGAGCAGTACTTC. This sequence encodes CASSIKADSSYEQYF. Outside the CDR3, residues come from the reference TRBV19 and TRBJ2-7 proteins, so the full variable domain is: DGGITQSPKYLFRKEGQNVTLSCEQNLNHDAMYWYRQDPGQGLRLIYYSQIVNDFQKGDIAEGYSVSREKKESFPLTVTSAQKNPTAFYLCASSIKADSSYEQYFGPGTRLTVT.